These 26 T cell receptor beta chains came from one sample sequenced in a study of long-term antiretroviral therapy in people with HIV (dated by TCRdb to the early 2020s). Sequencing of the TRB variable region was done with the immunoSEQ hsTCRB v3.0 assay at survey level resolution. TCRdb's version of the immuneACCESS table is confined to in-frame rearrangements and falls short of the full clone set. An unresolved V gene accounts for under half of the shortfall where checked; the remainder is of unknown origin. This sample comprises 25,000 to 30,000 clones, roughly nine tenths of them detected only once. The top ten clonotypes cover less than 4.5% of the sample. The source was unsorted PBMCs, collected 3.1 years after starting antiretroviral therapy. Receptors were obtained from a man aged 18 to 30 with HIV.

This chain connects TRBV10-3 to TRBJ1-1, with D possibly TRBD1 on 5 matching bases. Trimming cost V 8 bases and J 3 bases, with 13 bases left between them. Per germline, CDR1 ENHRY and CDR2 SYGVKD. The CDR3 contains 13 residues. The CDR3: CAISTTGDTEAFF. CDR3 sequence (DNA): TGTGCCATCTCCACAACGGGGGACACTGAAGCTTTCTTT.

V is TRBV20-1 and J is TRBJ2-3; D not resolved. V was pared by 4 bases and J by 3 bases, with 5 bases between. Germline CDR1 and CDR2: DFQATT and SNEGSKA (reference sequence). The CDR3 has 11 residues. The CDR3 DNA sequence: TGCAGTGCTATACATACAGATACGCAGTATTTT. Protein product: CSAIHTDTQYF.

This chain joins TRBV9 and TRBJ1-2, with D hard to call. CDR3 length equals 13 residues. Germline V gene data show CDR1 as SGDLS and CDR2 as YYNGEE. Trimming left V 3 bases short and J 1 base short, with 7 bases between. CDR3: CASSGSFNYGYTF. The CDR3 DNA reads as TGTGCCAGCAGCGGCAGTTTTAACTATGGCTACACCTTC.

The chain employs TRBV7-8 and TRBJ1-5, with no clear D. Trimming removed 3 bases from V and 5 bases from J, with 8 bases in between. This CDR3 is 13 amino acids long. Germline CDR1 is SGHVS and CDR2 is FQNEAQ. CDR3 amino acids: CASSLGGHQPQHF. The CDR3 coding sequence is TGTGCCAGCAGCTTGGGTGGTCATCAGCCCCAGCATTTT. The full variable domain, its missing parts supplied by reference TRBV7-8 and TRBJ1-5, is GAGVSQSPRYKVAKRGQDVALRCDPISGHVSLFWYQQALGQGPEFLTYFQNEAQLDKSGLPSDRFFAERPEGSVSTLKIQRTQQEDSAVYLCASSLGGHQPQHFGDGTRLSIL.

The J gene is TRBJ2-5, the V gene TRBV5-1, with 15 positions matching TRBD2. The germline CDR1 and CDR2 sequences are SGHRS and YFSETQ. This CDR3 has 17 amino acids. V shed 3 bases, J shed 1 base, and the junction held 4 bases outside the gene matches. The CDR3 bases are TGCGCCAGCAGCTCGGGACTAGCGGGGGGAGGCCAAGAGACCCAGTACTTC. Residues: CASSSGLAGGGQETQYF. The full variable domain, rest sourced from reference TRBV5-1 and TRBJ2-5, is KAGVTQTPRYLIKTRGQQVTLSCSPISGHRSVSWYQQTPGQGLQFLFEYFSETQRNKGNFPGRFSGRQFSNSRSEMNVSTLELGDSALYLCASSSGLAGGGQETQYFGPGTRLLVL.

The V and J genes are TRBV30 and TRBJ1-4, with D possibly matching TRBD1 (5 bases). V lost 4 bases to trimming and J lost 6 bases, with 12 bases between them. The CDR3 consists of 13 residues. Germline loops: CDR1 GTSNPN, CDR2 SVGIG (reference sequence). CDR3 region: CAWKQGLHEKLFF. Written as DNA, the CDR3 is TGTGCCTGGAAGCAGGGCCTGCATGAAAAACTGTTTTTT.

The rearrangement links TRBV5-1 to TRBJ2-1; TRBD1 aligns across 9 bases. Germline values: CDR1 SGHRS, CDR2 YFSETQ. The CDR3 length is 14 residues. V trimming: 1 base; J trimming: 6 bases; junction bases outside the gene matches: 2. The CDR3 DNA reads TGCGCCAGCAGCTTGTGGACAGGGGCCAATGAGCAGTTCTTC. It encodes CASSLWTGANEQFF.

V usage is TRBV9 and J usage is TRBJ2-1; TRBD2 aligns across 7 bases. Germline V gives CDR1 SGDLS, CDR2 YYNGEE. This CDR3 contains 17 residues. Trimming cost V 0 bases and J 4 bases; bases outside gene matches: 10. This chain's CDR3 is CASSVEILADAYNEQFF. The CDR3 DNA reads as TGTGCCAGCAGCGTAGAGATCCTAGCGGACGCTTACAATGAGCAGTTCTTC.

The V call is TRBV2, the J call TRBJ1-4, with TRBD1 as a possible D gene (5 bases). The CDR3 contains 14 residues. Germline V gene sequence: CDR1 SNHLY, CDR2 FYNNEI. V dropped 4 bases and J dropped 5 bases, with 11 bases sitting between them. Here the CDR3 DNA reads TGTGCCAGCAGTGCGGGACGGTTCAATGAAAAACTGTTTTTT. Encoded protein: CASSAGRFNEKLFF.

The CDR3 region has the DNA TGCAGCGTTGGGGGGACCACCGGGGAGCTGTTTTTT. Translation: CSVGGTTGELFF. The gene calls are TRBV29-1 and TRBJ2-2; perhaps D is TRBD1 or TRBD2 (5 bases each). CDR3 length: 12 amino acids. Trimming pared 4 bases from V and 4 bases from J, leaving 7 bases between. Germline CDR1 reads SQVTM; CDR2 reads ANQGSEA.

This clone showed up just once. This sequence joins TRBV9 and TRBJ2-2; TRBD1 or TRBD2 may be the D gene (6 bases each). With 4 bases removed from V and 5 bases from J, the gap between germline ends came to 12 bases. This CDR3 region has 14 residues. Germline V gene sequence: CDR1 SGDLS, CDR2 YYNGEE. CDR3 region: CASSPRGVTGELFF. CDR3 nucleotide sequence: TGTGCCAGCAGCCCGAGGGGGGTAACCGGGGAGCTGTTTTTT.

This sequence joins TRBV7-6 and TRBJ1-2; D is unclear. Deletions cut 1 base from V and 7 bases from J, with 10 bases between. CDR3 size: 13 residues. CDR1 is SGHVS, CDR2 FNYEAQ, per germline. CDR3 sequence (DNA): TGTGCCAGCAGCTTAGGTGGCAATCGTGGCTACACCTTC. This encodes CASSLGGNRGYTF. The entire variable domain, with the rest obtained from reference TRBV7-6 and TRBJ1-2, is as follows: GAGVSQSPRYKVTKRGQDVALRCDPISGHVSLYWYRQALGQGPEFLTYFNYEAQQDKSGLPNDRFSAERPEGSISTLTIQRTEQRDSAMYRCASSLGGNRGYTFGSGTRLTVV.

This chain connects TRBV19 to TRBJ2-7, with a weak D call TRBD2 (5 bases). Deletions cut 3 bases from V and 3 bases from J, with 6 bases between. CDR1 is LNHDA, CDR2 SQIVND, per germline (reference sequence). The CDR3 covers 12 residues. This CDR3 reads CASSIEGYEQYF. In DNA form, the CDR3 reads TGTGCCAGTAGTATTGAGGGCTACGAGCAGTACTTC.

This clone was seen just once. The chain joins TRBV19 to TRBJ1-5; 8 nucleotides agree with TRBD1. This CDR3 is built from 16 residues. The junction had 12 bases not matched to a gene; V was cut back by 6 bases and J by 5 bases. Germline V CDR1 and CDR2: LNHDA, SQIVND (reference sequence). The CDR3 protein is CASRRGETGVYQPQHF. In DNA form, the CDR3 reads TGTGCCAGTAGGCGTGGAGAGACAGGGGTTTATCAGCCCCAGCATTTT.

In regard to this clone: At one end the junction does not follow the germline gene, possibly because of a read error. The rearrangement uses TRBV30 and TRBJ2-6; 7 nucleotides align to TRBD2. CDR1 is GTSNPN and CDR2 is SVGIG in the germline V gene (reference sequence). This CDR3 has 11 amino acids. The CDR3 region has the DNA TGCGGGGGGTTTGGGGCCAACGTCCTGACTTTC. Translating gives CGGFGANVLTF.

J is TRBJ1-1 and V is TRBV18, with D possibly matching TRBD1 (5 bases). The CDR3 sequence is 15 residues long. The germline V gene has CDR1 KGHSH and CDR2 LQKENI. Trimming shortened V by 2 bases and J by 11 bases, and 21 bases separated the two germline ends. This CDR3 is CASSPGTSAASWAFF. CDR3 nucleotide sequence: TGTGCCAGCTCACCAGGGACTTCGGCCGCAAGTTGGGCTTTCTTT.

This clone was seen a single time. The gene calls are TRBV5-4 and TRBJ2-3, with TRBD2 matching over 8 bases. The J segment lost 0 bases and the V segment lost 4 bases, leaving 7 bases of the junction unmatched. There are 16 residues in the CDR3. Germline CDR1 is SGHNT and CDR2 is YYREEE (reference sequence). The CDR3 spells CASSHYGLASTDTQYF. In nucleotides, the CDR3 is TGTGCCAGCAGCCATTATGGACTAGCCAGCACAGATACGCAGTATTTT.

The V gene is TRBV6-1, the J gene TRBJ1-2; possibly TRBD1 for D (5 bases). CDR3 length: 12 amino acids. The V gene lost 8 bases and the J gene lost 8 bases, with 15 bases spanning the gap. Germline V gene lookup returns CDR1 MNHNS and CDR2 SASEGT. The CDR3 is CASSAGREGYTF. Here the CDR3 DNA reads TGTGCCAGCTCCGCAGGGCGGGAAGGCTACACCTTC.

The rearrangement uses TRBV7-9 and TRBJ2-5; 13 bases fit TRBD2. V was clipped by 5 bases and J by 2 bases; unmatched bases: 5. CDR3 length: 16 amino acids. CDR1 is SEHNR, CDR2 FQNEAQ, per germline (reference sequence). This CDR3 is CASSRLAGGYQETQYF. In nucleotides, the CDR3 is TGTGCCAGCAGCAGACTAGCGGGGGGCTATCAAGAGACCCAGTACTTC.

The chain couples TRBV4-3 to TRBJ2-7; 7 positions agree with TRBD2. The V and J ends lost 2 bases and 4 bases, in that order; junction bases with no gene match: 14. The CDR3 is made up of 17 amino acids. Germline V CDR1 and CDR2: LGHNA, YSLEER. The CDR3 here is CASSQNFGSGVEYEQYF. The DNA for the CDR3 is TGCGCCAGCAGCCAAAATTTCGGGAGCGGGGTGGAATACGAGCAGTACTTC.

V gene TRBV7-6 combines with J gene TRBJ2-3; 13 nucleotides align to TRBD2. Germline V gene sequence: CDR1 SGHVS, CDR2 FNYEAQ. This CDR3 is built from 15 residues. The trim removed 4 bases at V and 8 bases at J, leaving 6 bases unmatched. The CDR3 coding sequence is TGTGCCAGCAGCTCACTAGCGGGGGGGCAGGCTACGCAGTATTTT. Translating it yields CASSSLAGGQATQYF.

This clone was found a few times. The CDR3 region is CASSPNRVQQYF. CDR3 sequence (DNA): TGTGCCAGCAGTCCGAACAGGGTACAGCAGTACTTC. The V and J genes are TRBV27 and TRBJ2-7, with TRBD1 as a possible D gene (6 bases). CDR1 and CDR2 from the germline V gene are MNHEY and SMNVEV (reference sequence). V gave up 5 bases and J gave up 8 bases, with 13 bases separating them. There are 12 residues in the CDR3.

This clone showed up just once. The chain is built from TRBV4-3 and TRBJ2-3, with 9 bases matching TRBD1. The ends lost 5 bases at V and 3 bases at J; junction bases unmatched: 9. Germline values: CDR1 LGHNA, CDR2 YSLEER. The CDR3 length is 16 residues. CDR3 bases: TGCGCCAGCAGCAAGGACGGGACAGGGAGGACAGATACGCAGTATTTT. It is translated as CASSKDGTGRTDTQYF.

The chain employs TRBV7-9 and TRBJ1-1; tentatively, D is TRBD1 (5 bases). CDR3 size: 17 residues. V dropped 5 bases and J dropped 0 bases, with 19 bases sitting between them. CDR1 and CDR2 from the germline V gene are SEHNR and FQNEAQ (reference sequence). The CDR3 here is CASSPTQGNSMNTEAFF. The CDR3 DNA reads TGTGCCAGCAGCCCGACCCAGGGTAACAGCATGAACACTGAAGCTTTCTTT. The entire variable domain, with the rest obtained from reference TRBV7-9 and TRBJ1-1, is as follows: DTGVSQNPRHKITKRGQNVTFRCDPISEHNRLYWYRQTLGQGPEFLTYFQNEAQLEKSRLLSDRFSAERPKGSFSTLEIQRTEQGDSAMYLCASSPTQGNSMNTEAFFGQGTRLTVV.

This rearrangement joins TRBV19 to TRBJ1-2, with 7 bases aligning to TRBD1. The CDR3 is 15 amino acids. CDR1 and CDR2 from the germline V gene are LNHDA and SQIVND (reference sequence). V was pared by 6 bases and J by 2 bases, with 9 bases of the junction left unmatched. The DNA for the CDR3 is TGTGCCAGTAGAAACCCGGGACAGACCAACTATGGCTACACCTTC. It encodes CASRNPGQTNYGYTF. The entire variable domain, with the rest obtained from reference TRBV19 and TRBJ1-2, is as follows: DGGITQSPKYLFRKEGQNVTLSCEQNLNHDAMYWYRQDPGQGLRLIYYSQIVNDFQKGDIAEGYSVSREKKESFPLTVTSAQKNPTAFYLCASRNPGQTNYGYTFGSGTRLTVV.

This clone was observed a single time. The chain recombines TRBV5-6 with TRBJ2-7; TRBD1 aligns across 10 bases. J was trimmed by 3 bases and V by 2 bases; bases with no gene match: 2. The CDR3 consists of 14 residues. Germline CDR1 and CDR2: SGHDT and YYEEEE. The CDR3 is CASSFWDRGYEQYF. The DNA for the CDR3 is TGTGCCAGCAGCTTCTGGGACAGGGGCTACGAGCAGTACTTC.